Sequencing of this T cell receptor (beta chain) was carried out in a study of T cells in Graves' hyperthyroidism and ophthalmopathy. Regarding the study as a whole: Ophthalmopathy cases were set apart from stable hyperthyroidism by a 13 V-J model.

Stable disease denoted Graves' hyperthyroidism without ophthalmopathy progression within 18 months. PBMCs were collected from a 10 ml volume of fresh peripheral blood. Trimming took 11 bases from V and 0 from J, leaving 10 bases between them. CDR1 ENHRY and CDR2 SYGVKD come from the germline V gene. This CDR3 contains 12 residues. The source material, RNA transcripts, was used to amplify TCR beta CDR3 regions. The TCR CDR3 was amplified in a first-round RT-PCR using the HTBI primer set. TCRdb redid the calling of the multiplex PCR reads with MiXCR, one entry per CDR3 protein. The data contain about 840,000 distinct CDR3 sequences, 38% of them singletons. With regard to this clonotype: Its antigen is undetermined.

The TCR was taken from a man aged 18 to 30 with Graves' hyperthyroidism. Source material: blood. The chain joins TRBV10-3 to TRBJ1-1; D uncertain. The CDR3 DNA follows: TGTGCCGCCCGGACCGTGAACACTGAAGCTTTCTTT. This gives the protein CAARTVNTEAFF.